Listed below are T cell receptor beta chains from one sample, sequenced in a study of T cell repertoires in cytomegalovirus infection. Each CDR3 protein gets one entry after TCRdb re-called the reads with MiXCR. Of under 350,000 distinct CDR3 sequences in the sample, about 20% were seen once. No antigen has been assigned to these receptors. Sample: cultured PBMCs, taken from culture after CMV antigen stimulation. These receptors came from a human donor in good health (CMV status not recorded). Some clones in this sample may be carry-over from other donors' samples. CDR3s include the opening cysteine and the closing phenylalanine or tryptophan. The order of the fields is CDR3 DNA, CDR3 protein, clone size, D gene, CDR3 length, J gene, V gene. D genes are given only for firm matches. Clone size is not always given. Where it is, it says once, few, many or a class for expanded clones.

cdr3_nt: TGTGCCAGCAGCCCCCAAACCGGGACAGGGATCCACGAGCAGTACTTC; cdr3_aa: CASSPQTGTGIHEQYF; clone_size: -; d_call: TRBD1; cdr3_length: 16; j_call: TRBJ2-7; v_call: TRBV7-2
cdr3_nt: TGCGCCAGCAGCTTGGCCCTTTTCCAAAGACTATCACAAGAGACCCAGTACTTC; cdr3_aa: CASSLALFQRLSQETQYF; clone_size: -; d_call: -; cdr3_length: 18; j_call: TRBJ2-5; v_call: TRBV5-1
cdr3_nt: TGCAGTGCTAGGCCGGACGCAGCTACCCCCCTCCACTTT; cdr3_aa: CSARPDAATPLHF; clone_size: few; d_call: -; cdr3_length: 13; j_call: TRBJ1-6; v_call: TRBV20-1
cdr3_nt: TGCAGTGCTACATCCAGGGCTAGCGGGAGGCCGTTCTCCTACAATGAGCAGTTCTTC; cdr3_aa: CSATSRASGRPFSYNEQFF; clone_size: few; d_call: TRBD2; cdr3_length: 19; j_call: TRBJ2-1; v_call: TRBV20-1
cdr3_nt: TGTGCCAGCAGTACAGGTGTGAATGAGCAGTTCTTC; cdr3_aa: CASSTGVNEQFF; clone_size: -; d_call: -; cdr3_length: 12; j_call: TRBJ2-1; v_call: TRBV5-6
cdr3_nt: TGTGCCAGCAGCTTAGCGGCAGGGAACAACTATGGCTACACCTTC; cdr3_aa: CASSLAAGNNYGYTF; clone_size: many; d_call: -; cdr3_length: 15; j_call: TRBJ1-2; v_call: TRBV7-2
cdr3_nt: TGTGCCAGCAGCTTGCCGACAGGCTTTTTGGGGAGCTCCTACGAGCAGTACTTC; cdr3_aa: CASSLPTGFLGSSYEQYF; clone_size: -; d_call: -; cdr3_length: 18; j_call: TRBJ2-7; v_call: TRBV5-6
cdr3_nt: TGTGCTAGCAGCATACTAGGCCCCGGGGAGCTGTTTTTT; cdr3_aa: CASSILGPGELFF; clone_size: few; d_call: -; cdr3_length: 13; j_call: TRBJ2-2; v_call: TRBV7-7
cdr3_nt: TGTGCCAGCAGCCAAGGCTACCCCTCGTGGGACACCGGGGAGCTGTTTTTT; cdr3_aa: CASSQGYPSWDTGELFF; clone_size: few; d_call: -; cdr3_length: 17; j_call: TRBJ2-2; v_call: TRBV3-1
cdr3_nt: TGTGCCAGCAGTATTCACCTTCCGGGACAGGGGAGGACTAGCTCACGTCGGGAGCAGTTCTTC; cdr3_aa: CASSIHLPGQGRTSSRREQFF; clone_size: -; d_call: TRBD1; cdr3_length: 21; j_call: TRBJ2-1; v_call: TRBV6-6
cdr3_nt: TGTGCCAGCAGCACAGGACAAATTGGCAATGAGCAGTTCTTC; cdr3_aa: CASSTGQIGNEQFF; clone_size: -; d_call: -; cdr3_length: 14; j_call: TRBJ2-1; v_call: TRBV5-6
cdr3_nt: TGCAGCGGATCGACTAGCGGGATGCTCGAGCAGTACTTC; cdr3_aa: CSGSTSGMLEQYF; clone_size: -; d_call: TRBD2; cdr3_length: 13; j_call: TRBJ2-7; v_call: TRBV29-1
cdr3_nt: TGTGCCAGCAGTTACAGAGCTAGCGATGAGCAGTTCTTC; cdr3_aa: CASSYRASDEQFF; clone_size: few; d_call: -; cdr3_length: 13; j_call: TRBJ2-1; v_call: TRBV6-6
cdr3_nt: TGTGCCATCCCCGAATCCCGGGACTATGGCTACACCTTC; cdr3_aa: CAIPESRDYGYTF; clone_size: -; d_call: -; cdr3_length: 13; j_call: TRBJ1-2; v_call: TRBV10-3
cdr3_nt: TGTGCCAGCAGCCGACGGACAGGACCCTATGGCTACACCTTC; cdr3_aa: CASSRRTGPYGYTF; clone_size: few; d_call: TRBD1; cdr3_length: 14; j_call: TRBJ1-2; v_call: TRBV5-6
cdr3_nt: TGCAGTGCTAGAGCTTGGATGAATGAGCAGTTCTTC; cdr3_aa: CSARAWMNEQFF; clone_size: -; d_call: -; cdr3_length: 12; j_call: TRBJ2-1; v_call: TRBV20-1
cdr3_nt: TGTGCCAGCGGGGCATACGAGCAGTACTTC; cdr3_aa: CASGAYEQYF; clone_size: many; d_call: -; cdr3_length: 10; j_call: TRBJ2-7; v_call: TRBV28
cdr3_nt: TGTGCCAGCAGTAAGCCGGGACACAATTCACCCCTCCACTTT; cdr3_aa: CASSKPGHNSPLHF; clone_size: few; d_call: -; cdr3_length: 14; j_call: TRBJ1-6; v_call: TRBV28
cdr3_nt: TGTGCCAGCAGCTTAGCCTGGCAGGGGACGATCTATGGCTACACCTTC; cdr3_aa: CASSLAWQGTIYGYTF; clone_size: few; d_call: -; cdr3_length: 16; j_call: TRBJ1-2; v_call: TRBV7-8
cdr3_nt: TGTGCCAGCAGCAAACTAGCGTCGCAAGAGACCCAGTACTTC; cdr3_aa: CASSKLASQETQYF; clone_size: many; d_call: TRBD2; cdr3_length: 14; j_call: TRBJ2-5; v_call: TRBV7-2
cdr3_nt: TGTGCCAGCAGTTACTCAAAAGGTGACAAGTTTTATTTT; cdr3_aa: CASSYSKGDKFYF; clone_size: few; d_call: -; cdr3_length: 13; j_call: TRBJ1-3; v_call: TRBV6-5
cdr3_nt: TGCGCCAGCAGCCGTCAGGACTGGAGGAGAACAGATACGCAGTATTTT; cdr3_aa: CASSRQDWRRTDTQYF; clone_size: -; d_call: -; cdr3_length: 16; j_call: TRBJ2-3; v_call: TRBV4-1
cdr3_nt: TGTGCCAGCAGCTTAGGGGGGGGTGGTTACAATGAGCAGTTCTTC; cdr3_aa: CASSLGGGGYNEQFF; clone_size: -; d_call: TRBD2; cdr3_length: 15; j_call: TRBJ2-1; v_call: TRBV11-2
cdr3_nt: TGTGCCAGCACCAGACTAGGGCCGGATGAGCAGTTCTTC; cdr3_aa: CASTRLGPDEQFF; clone_size: many; d_call: -; cdr3_length: 13; j_call: TRBJ2-1; v_call: TRBV6-2/TRBV6-3
cdr3_nt: TGTGCCAGCAACAACAGGGAGGGGTATGGCTACACCTTC; cdr3_aa: CASNNREGYGYTF; clone_size: many; d_call: -; cdr3_length: 13; j_call: TRBJ1-2; v_call: TRBV12-3/TRBV12-4
cdr3_nt: TGTGCCAGCAGACCAACCGGGACAGGGAACGGCGAGCAGTACTTC; cdr3_aa: CASRPTGTGNGEQYF; clone_size: few; d_call: TRBD1; cdr3_length: 15; j_call: TRBJ2-7; v_call: TRBV11-1
cdr3_nt: TGTGCCAGGGACAGGGGATATACCCAGTACTTC; cdr3_aa: CARDRGYTQYF; clone_size: few; d_call: TRBD1; cdr3_length: 11; j_call: TRBJ2-5; v_call: TRBV27
cdr3_nt: TGCAGCGTTGAATATGGCAGGGACGAGACCCAGTACTTC; cdr3_aa: CSVEYGRDETQYF; clone_size: once; d_call: -; cdr3_length: 13; j_call: TRBJ2-5; v_call: TRBV29-1
cdr3_nt: TGTGCCAGCAGCCAAGAACTAGCTGTGGAGACCCAGTACTTC; cdr3_aa: CASSQELAVETQYF; clone_size: -; d_call: -; cdr3_length: 14; j_call: TRBJ2-5; v_call: TRBV14
cdr3_nt: TGCGCCAGCAGCCGTCAAGCGGGAACAGGGGATGAGCAGTTCTTC; cdr3_aa: CASSRQAGTGDEQFF; clone_size: few; d_call: -; cdr3_length: 15; j_call: TRBJ2-1; v_call: TRBV4-3
cdr3_nt: TGTGCCAGCGTTGAGACAGGGATCTCCTACGAGCAGTACTTC; cdr3_aa: CASVETGISYEQYF; clone_size: few; d_call: TRBD1; cdr3_length: 14; j_call: TRBJ2-7; v_call: TRBV7-2
cdr3_nt: TGTGCCAGCAGCTTAGTGTTCACCTCCTACGAGCAGTACTTC; cdr3_aa: CASSLVFTSYEQYF; clone_size: many; d_call: -; cdr3_length: 14; j_call: TRBJ2-7; v_call: TRBV7-2
cdr3_nt: TGTGCCAGCCGACCGGGACTGGGAGGAAATGAGCAGTTCTTC; cdr3_aa: CASRPGLGGNEQFF; clone_size: many; d_call: -; cdr3_length: 14; j_call: TRBJ2-1; v_call: TRBV2
cdr3_nt: TGTGCCAGCAGCGCCACAACAGGGGGCGGAGAGACCCAGTACTTC; cdr3_aa: CASSATTGGGETQYF; clone_size: -; d_call: TRBD1; cdr3_length: 15; j_call: TRBJ2-5; v_call: TRBV2
cdr3_nt: TGCGCCAGCAGCTTGAATTGGGGGGAAGTACTGAACACCGGGGAGCTGTTTTTT; cdr3_aa: CASSLNWGEVLNTGELFF; clone_size: -; d_call: -; cdr3_length: 18; j_call: TRBJ2-2; v_call: TRBV5-1
cdr3_nt: TGCAGTGTCATCAGACGGGGTTCACCCCTCCACTTT; cdr3_aa: CSVIRRGSPLHF; clone_size: few; d_call: -; cdr3_length: 12; j_call: TRBJ1-6; v_call: TRBV20-1
cdr3_nt: TGTGCCAGCAGTTCCGGGACTCTGAACACCGGGGAGCTGTTTTTT; cdr3_aa: CASSSGTLNTGELFF; clone_size: -; d_call: -; cdr3_length: 15; j_call: TRBJ2-2; v_call: TRBV27
cdr3_nt: TGTGCCAGCAGCCTTGGACTAGGGATCGATGAGCAGTTCTTC; cdr3_aa: CASSLGLGIDEQFF; clone_size: many; d_call: TRBD2; cdr3_length: 14; j_call: TRBJ2-1; v_call: TRBV7-2
cdr3_nt: TGTGCCAGCAGTTACATCATCGGGCTAGCAGGGACAGACAATGAGCAGTTCTTC; cdr3_aa: CASSYIIGLAGTDNEQFF; clone_size: few; d_call: TRBD1; cdr3_length: 18; j_call: TRBJ2-1; v_call: TRBV6-1
cdr3_nt: TGTGCCAGCAGCTTGAGACTAGCGGGAACAGAGACCCAGTACTTC; cdr3_aa: CASSLRLAGTETQYF; clone_size: few; d_call: TRBD2; cdr3_length: 15; j_call: TRBJ2-5; v_call: TRBV7-9
cdr3_nt: TGTGCCAGCAGCTCCTTTCGGGGACTAGCGGGAGCAGATACGCAGTATTTT; cdr3_aa: CASSSFRGLAGADTQYF; clone_size: many; d_call: TRBD2; cdr3_length: 17; j_call: TRBJ2-3; v_call: TRBV7-2
cdr3_nt: TGTGCCAGCAGCCCGACCCGCACCTGGAGGGGAGAGACCCAGTACTTC; cdr3_aa: CASSPTRTWRGETQYF; clone_size: few; d_call: -; cdr3_length: 16; j_call: TRBJ2-5; v_call: TRBV7-9
cdr3_nt: TGTGCCAGCAGCTTAGACCACCCCCCCGATACGCAGTATTTT; cdr3_aa: CASSLDHPPDTQYF; clone_size: few; d_call: -; cdr3_length: 14; j_call: TRBJ2-3; v_call: TRBV11-2
cdr3_nt: TGCGCCAGCAGCCAAGAGGATCCCGCCCCTGAAGCTTTCTTT; cdr3_aa: CASSQEDPAPEAFF; clone_size: few; d_call: -; cdr3_length: 14; j_call: TRBJ1-1; v_call: TRBV4-1
cdr3_nt: TGTGCCAGTTGGCGTCTAGACTACAATGAGCAGTTCTTC; cdr3_aa: CASWRLDYNEQFF; clone_size: -; d_call: -; cdr3_length: 13; j_call: TRBJ2-1; v_call: TRBV19
cdr3_nt: TGTGCCAGCAGCTTAGGGCGGCGGTGGACAGACCCAACCTACGAGCAGTACTTC; cdr3_aa: CASSLGRRWTDPTYEQYF; clone_size: few; d_call: -; cdr3_length: 18; j_call: TRBJ2-7; v_call: TRBV7-9
cdr3_nt: TGTGCCAGCAGTTCTCAGGACAGAGGGTATGGCTACACCTTC; cdr3_aa: CASSSQDRGYGYTF; clone_size: few; d_call: -; cdr3_length: 14; j_call: TRBJ1-2; v_call: TRBV27
cdr3_nt: TGCGCCAGCAGCCAAGTCCCTCAAGCTCCTGGAAACACCATATATTTT; cdr3_aa: CASSQVPQAPGNTIYF; clone_size: few; d_call: -; cdr3_length: 16; j_call: TRBJ1-3; v_call: TRBV4-1
cdr3_nt: TGTGCCACCAGTGATGTCCCGGGACTAGCTTACAATGAGCAGTTCTTC; cdr3_aa: CATSDVPGLAYNEQFF; clone_size: -; d_call: TRBD2; cdr3_length: 16; j_call: TRBJ2-1; v_call: TRBV24-1
cdr3_nt: TGCAGTGCTAGTAAAGGGGGCTCGGCCGGGGAGCTGTTTTTT; cdr3_aa: CSASKGGSAGELFF; clone_size: many; d_call: TRBD1; cdr3_length: 14; j_call: TRBJ2-2; v_call: TRBV20-1
cdr3_nt: TGCAGTGCTCCTACTAGCGGGATGACAGATACGCAGTATTTT; cdr3_aa: CSAPTSGMTDTQYF; clone_size: few; d_call: TRBD2; cdr3_length: 14; j_call: TRBJ2-3; v_call: TRBV20-1
cdr3_nt: TGTGCCAGCAGCTCCCCGGGACTCCGAGGAGGCATAGATACGCAGTATTTT; cdr3_aa: CASSSPGLRGGIDTQYF; clone_size: many; d_call: -; cdr3_length: 17; j_call: TRBJ2-3; v_call: TRBV7-2
cdr3_nt: TGCAGCGTTAGGACGGCAACTGAAGCTTTCTTT; cdr3_aa: CSVRTATEAFF; clone_size: many; d_call: -; cdr3_length: 11; j_call: TRBJ1-1; v_call: TRBV20-1